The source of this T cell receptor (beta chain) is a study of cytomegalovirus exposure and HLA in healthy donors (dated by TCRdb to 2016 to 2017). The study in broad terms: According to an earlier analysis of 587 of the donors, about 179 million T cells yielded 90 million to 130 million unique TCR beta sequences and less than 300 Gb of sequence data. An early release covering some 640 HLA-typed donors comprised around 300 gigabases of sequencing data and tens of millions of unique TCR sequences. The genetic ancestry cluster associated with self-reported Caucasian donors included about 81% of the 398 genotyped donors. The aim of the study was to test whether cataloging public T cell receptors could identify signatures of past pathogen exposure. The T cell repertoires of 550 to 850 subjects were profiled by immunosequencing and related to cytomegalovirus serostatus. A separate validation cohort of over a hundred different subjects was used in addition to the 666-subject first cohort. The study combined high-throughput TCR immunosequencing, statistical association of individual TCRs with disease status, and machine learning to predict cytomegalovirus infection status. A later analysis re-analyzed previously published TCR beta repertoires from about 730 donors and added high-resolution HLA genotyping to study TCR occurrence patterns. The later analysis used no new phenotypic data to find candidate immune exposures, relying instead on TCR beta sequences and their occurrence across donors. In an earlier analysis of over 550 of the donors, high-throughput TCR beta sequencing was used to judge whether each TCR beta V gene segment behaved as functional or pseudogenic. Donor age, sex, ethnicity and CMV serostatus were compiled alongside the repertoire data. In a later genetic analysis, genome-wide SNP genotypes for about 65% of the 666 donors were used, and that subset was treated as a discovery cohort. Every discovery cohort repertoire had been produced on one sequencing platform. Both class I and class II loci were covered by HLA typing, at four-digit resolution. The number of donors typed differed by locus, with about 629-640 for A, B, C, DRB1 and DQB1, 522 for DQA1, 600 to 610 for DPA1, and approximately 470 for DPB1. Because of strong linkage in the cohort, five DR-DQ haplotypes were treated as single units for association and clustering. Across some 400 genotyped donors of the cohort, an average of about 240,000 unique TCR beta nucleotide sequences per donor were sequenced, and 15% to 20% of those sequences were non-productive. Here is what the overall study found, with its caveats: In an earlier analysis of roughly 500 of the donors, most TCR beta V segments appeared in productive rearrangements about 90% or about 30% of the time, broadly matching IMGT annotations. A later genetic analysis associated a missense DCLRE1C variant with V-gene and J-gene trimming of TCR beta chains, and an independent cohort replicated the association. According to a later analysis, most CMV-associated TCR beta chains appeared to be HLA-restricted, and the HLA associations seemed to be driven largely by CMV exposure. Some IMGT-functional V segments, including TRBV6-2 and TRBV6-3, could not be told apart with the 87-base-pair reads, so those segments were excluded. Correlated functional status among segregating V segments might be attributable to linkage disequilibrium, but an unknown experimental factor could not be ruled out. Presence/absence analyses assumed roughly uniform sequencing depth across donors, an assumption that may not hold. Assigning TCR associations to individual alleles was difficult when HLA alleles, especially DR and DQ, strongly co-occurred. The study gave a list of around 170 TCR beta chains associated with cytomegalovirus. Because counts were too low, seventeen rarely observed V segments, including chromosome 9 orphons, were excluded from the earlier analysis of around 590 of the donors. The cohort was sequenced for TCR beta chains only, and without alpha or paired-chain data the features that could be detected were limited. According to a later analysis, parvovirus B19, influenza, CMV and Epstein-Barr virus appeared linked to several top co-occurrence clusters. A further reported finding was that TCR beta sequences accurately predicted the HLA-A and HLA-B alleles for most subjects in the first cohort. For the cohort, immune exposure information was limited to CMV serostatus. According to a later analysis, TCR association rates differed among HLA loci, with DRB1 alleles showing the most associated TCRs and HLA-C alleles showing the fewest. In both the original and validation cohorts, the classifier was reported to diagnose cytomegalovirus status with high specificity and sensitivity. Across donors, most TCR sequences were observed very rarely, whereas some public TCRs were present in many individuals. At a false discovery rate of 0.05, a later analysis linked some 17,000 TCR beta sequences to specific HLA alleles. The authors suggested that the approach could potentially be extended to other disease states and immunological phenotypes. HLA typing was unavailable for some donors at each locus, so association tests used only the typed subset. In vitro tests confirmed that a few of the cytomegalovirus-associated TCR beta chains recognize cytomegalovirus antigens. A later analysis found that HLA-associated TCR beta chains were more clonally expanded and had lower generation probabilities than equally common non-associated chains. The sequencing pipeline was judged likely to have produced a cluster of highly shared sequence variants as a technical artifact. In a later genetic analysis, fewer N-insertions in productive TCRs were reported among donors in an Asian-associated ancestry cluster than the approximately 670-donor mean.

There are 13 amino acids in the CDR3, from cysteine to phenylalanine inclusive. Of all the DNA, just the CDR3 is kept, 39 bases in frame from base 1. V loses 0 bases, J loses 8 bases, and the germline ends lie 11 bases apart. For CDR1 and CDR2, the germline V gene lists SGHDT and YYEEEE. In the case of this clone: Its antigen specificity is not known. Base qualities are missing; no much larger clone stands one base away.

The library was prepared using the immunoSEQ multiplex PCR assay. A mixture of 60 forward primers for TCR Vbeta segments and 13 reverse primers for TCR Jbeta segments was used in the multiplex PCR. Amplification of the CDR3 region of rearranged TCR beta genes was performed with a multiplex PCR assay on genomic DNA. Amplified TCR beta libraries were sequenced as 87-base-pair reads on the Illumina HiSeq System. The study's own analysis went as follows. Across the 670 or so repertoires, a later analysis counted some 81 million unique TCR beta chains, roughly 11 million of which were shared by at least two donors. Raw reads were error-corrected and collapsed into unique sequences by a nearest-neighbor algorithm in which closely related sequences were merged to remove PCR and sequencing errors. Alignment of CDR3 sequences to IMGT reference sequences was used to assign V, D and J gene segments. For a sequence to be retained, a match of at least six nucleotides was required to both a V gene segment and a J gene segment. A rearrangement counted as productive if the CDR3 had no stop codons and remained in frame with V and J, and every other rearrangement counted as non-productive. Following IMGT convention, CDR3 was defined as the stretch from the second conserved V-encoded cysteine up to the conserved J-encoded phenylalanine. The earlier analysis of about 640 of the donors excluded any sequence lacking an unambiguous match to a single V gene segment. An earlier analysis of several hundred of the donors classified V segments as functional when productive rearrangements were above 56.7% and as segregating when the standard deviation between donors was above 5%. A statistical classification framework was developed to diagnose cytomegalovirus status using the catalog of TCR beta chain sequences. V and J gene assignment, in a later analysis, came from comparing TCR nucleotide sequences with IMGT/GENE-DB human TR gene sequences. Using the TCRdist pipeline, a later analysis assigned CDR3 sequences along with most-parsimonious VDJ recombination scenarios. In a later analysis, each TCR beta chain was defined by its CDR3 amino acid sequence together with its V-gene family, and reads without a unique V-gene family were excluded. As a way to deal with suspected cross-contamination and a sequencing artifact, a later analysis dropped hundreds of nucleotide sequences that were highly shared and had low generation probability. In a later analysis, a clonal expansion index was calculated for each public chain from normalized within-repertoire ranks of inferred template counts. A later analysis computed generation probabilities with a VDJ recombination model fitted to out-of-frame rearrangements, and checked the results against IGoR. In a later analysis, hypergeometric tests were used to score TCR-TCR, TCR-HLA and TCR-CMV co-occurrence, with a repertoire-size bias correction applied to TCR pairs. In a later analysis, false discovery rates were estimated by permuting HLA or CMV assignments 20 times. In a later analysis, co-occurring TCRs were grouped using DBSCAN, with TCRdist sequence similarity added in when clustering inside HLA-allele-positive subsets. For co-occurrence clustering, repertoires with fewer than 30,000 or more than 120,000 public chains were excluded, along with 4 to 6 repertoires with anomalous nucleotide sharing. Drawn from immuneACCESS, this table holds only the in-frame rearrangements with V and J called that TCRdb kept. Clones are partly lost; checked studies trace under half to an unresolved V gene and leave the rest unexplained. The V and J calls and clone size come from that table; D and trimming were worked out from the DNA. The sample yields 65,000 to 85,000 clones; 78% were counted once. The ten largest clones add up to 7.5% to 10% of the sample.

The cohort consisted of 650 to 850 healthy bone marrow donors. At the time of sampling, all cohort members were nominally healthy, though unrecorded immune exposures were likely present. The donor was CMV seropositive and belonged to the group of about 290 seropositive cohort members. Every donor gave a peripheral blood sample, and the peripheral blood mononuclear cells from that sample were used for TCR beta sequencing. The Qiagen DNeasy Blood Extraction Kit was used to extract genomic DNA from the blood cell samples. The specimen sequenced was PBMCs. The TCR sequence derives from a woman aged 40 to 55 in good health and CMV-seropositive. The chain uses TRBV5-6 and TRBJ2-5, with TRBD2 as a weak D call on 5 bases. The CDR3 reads CASSLVQEETQYF. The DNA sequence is TGTGCCAGCAGCTTGGTTCAGGAGGAAACCCAGTACTTC.